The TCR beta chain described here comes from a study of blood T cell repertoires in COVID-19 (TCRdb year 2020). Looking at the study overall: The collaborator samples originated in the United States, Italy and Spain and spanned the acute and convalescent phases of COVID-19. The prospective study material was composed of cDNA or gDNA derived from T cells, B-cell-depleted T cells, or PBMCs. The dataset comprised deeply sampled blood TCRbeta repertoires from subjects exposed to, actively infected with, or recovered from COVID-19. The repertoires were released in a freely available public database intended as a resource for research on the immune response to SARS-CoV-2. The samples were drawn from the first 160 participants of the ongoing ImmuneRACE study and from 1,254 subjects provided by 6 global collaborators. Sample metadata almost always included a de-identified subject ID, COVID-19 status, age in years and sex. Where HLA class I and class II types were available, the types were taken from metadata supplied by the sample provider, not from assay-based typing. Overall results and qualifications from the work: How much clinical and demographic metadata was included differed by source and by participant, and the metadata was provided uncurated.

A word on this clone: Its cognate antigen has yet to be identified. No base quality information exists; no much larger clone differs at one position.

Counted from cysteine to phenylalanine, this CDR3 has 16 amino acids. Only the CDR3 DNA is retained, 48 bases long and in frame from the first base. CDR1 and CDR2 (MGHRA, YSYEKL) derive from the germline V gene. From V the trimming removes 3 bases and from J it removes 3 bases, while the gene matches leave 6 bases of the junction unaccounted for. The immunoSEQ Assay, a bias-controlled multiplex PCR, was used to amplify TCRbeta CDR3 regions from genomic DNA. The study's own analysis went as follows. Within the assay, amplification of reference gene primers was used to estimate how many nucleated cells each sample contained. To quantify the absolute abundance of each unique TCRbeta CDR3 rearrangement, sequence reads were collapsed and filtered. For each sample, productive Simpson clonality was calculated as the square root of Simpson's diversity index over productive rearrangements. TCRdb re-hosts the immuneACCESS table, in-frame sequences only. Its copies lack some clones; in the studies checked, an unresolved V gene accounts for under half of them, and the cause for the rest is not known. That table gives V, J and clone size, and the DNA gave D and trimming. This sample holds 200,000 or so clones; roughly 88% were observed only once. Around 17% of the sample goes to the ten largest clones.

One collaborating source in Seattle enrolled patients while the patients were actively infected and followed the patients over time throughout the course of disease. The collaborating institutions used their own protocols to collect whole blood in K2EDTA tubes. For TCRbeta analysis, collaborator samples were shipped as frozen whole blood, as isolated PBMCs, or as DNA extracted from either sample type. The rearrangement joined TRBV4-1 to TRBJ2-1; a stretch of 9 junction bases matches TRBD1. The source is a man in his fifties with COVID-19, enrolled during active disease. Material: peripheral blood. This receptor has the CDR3 CASSQPGQGGYNEQFF. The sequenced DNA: TGCGCCAGCAGCCAGCCGGGACAGGGAGGCTACAATGAGCAGTTCTTC.